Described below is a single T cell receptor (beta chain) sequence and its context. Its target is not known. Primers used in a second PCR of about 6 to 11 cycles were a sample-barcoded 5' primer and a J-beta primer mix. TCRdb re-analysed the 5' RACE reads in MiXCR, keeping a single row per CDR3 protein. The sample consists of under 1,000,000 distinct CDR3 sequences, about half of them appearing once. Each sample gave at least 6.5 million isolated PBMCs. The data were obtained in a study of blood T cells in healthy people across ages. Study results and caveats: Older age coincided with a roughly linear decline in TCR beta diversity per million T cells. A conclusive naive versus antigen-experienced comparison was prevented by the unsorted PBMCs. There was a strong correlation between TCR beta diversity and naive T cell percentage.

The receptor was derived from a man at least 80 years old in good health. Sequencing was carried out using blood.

The CDR3 region has the DNA TGTGCCAGCAGTTTCCGGACAGGGGGAATCACTGAAGCTTTCTTT. This codes for CASSFRTGGITEAFF. The V gene is TRBV28, the J gene TRBJ1-1; 10 nucleotides agree with TRBD1. CDR3 length equals 15 residues. V dropped 3 bases and J dropped 4; count of bases not matched to a gene: 5. Germline V CDR1 and CDR2: MDHEN, SYDVKM. Variable domain in full (rest from reference TRBV28 and TRBJ1-1): DVKVTQSSRYLVKRTGEKVFLECVQDMDHENMFWYRQDPGLGLRLIYFSYDVKMKEKGDIPEGYSVSREKKERFSLILESASTNQTSMYLCASSFRTGGITEAFFGQGTRLTVV.